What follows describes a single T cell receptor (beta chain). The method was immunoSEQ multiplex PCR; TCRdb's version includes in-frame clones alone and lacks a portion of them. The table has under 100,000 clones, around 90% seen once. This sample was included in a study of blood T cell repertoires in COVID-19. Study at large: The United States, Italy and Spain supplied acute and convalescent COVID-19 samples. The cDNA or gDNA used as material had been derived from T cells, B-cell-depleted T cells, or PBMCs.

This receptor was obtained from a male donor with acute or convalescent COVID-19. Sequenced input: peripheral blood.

The CDR3 sequence is CASSRDPGNQPQHF. The CDR3 bases are TGCGCCAGCAGCCGGGATCCTGGGAATCAGCCCCAGCATTTT. The chain is built from TRBV5-1 and TRBJ1-5; no clear D gene. V lost 4 bases and J 4 bases, leaving 12 bases between the germline ends. The CDR3 has 14 residues. Germline CDR1 and CDR2: SGHRS and YFSETQ.